This TCR beta chain was recovered during a study of T cell repertoires in cytomegalovirus infection. Study summary: Newly reported HLA-C-restricted and thoroughly characterized HLA-B-restricted CMV epitopes were employed. Overall study findings and caveats: Within the response measured ex vivo, HLA-C-restricted CMV-specific TCR beta clonotypes were dominant.

MiXCR was run by TCRdb on the reads, yielding one entry per CDR3 protein. The table includes fewer than 950,000 distinct CDR3 sequences, approximately 29% detected once. The V end lost 5 bases, the J end lost 4 bases, and 22 bases lay between the germline ends. The CDR3 is 17 residues long. The germline gives CDR1 SGHAT, CDR2 FQNNGV. This clonotype has a count of ten or more. The target antigen is unknown. The rearrangement uses TRBV11-2 and TRBJ2-3; D is perhaps TRBD1 (7 bases). This TCR was sampled from a human donor in good health (CMV status not recorded). Some clones in this sample may be carry-over from other donors' samples. Sequencing was performed on cultured CD8+ T cells from PBMCs, taken from culture after CMV antigen stimulation. The CDR3 coding sequence is TGTGCCAGCAGCCTCCCTCCAGGGGGGATCGCGGCAGATACGCAGTATTTT. It is translated as CASSLPPGGIAADTQYF.